Sequencing of this T cell receptor (beta chain) was carried out in a study of identical twins. Notes on the study in general: Low generation-probability sequences were in excess among twin-shared out-of-frame alpha sequences. Excess sharing between twins was weaker in beta out-of-frame sequences. Conclusions relied on cross-sectional statistical analysis, not following the same donors. Within cord blood, abundant beta clonotypes carried fewer insertions, but memory repertoires showed no such trend.

TCRdb passed the 5' RACE reads through MiXCR, listing each CDR3 protein once. Counted here are around 1.7 million distinct CDR3 sequences, around 33% occurring once; the ten biggest clones make up around 0.25%. This clonotype was seen only a few times. What it binds is unknown. Looked up from germline, CDR1 is MDHEN and CDR2 is SYDVKM. The CDR3 has 15 amino acids. Trimming took off 10 bases at V and 1 base at J, with 18 bases between the two ends. This TCR derives from a newborn girl in good health. The genes are TRBV28 and TRBJ2-3, with a weak D call TRBD2 (7 bases). Sequencing was done on a sample of cord blood. The CDR3 protein is CAISGEGVGTDTQYF. In DNA, the CDR3 is TGTGCCATCTCCGGGGAGGGGGTGGGCACAGATACGCAGTATTTT.